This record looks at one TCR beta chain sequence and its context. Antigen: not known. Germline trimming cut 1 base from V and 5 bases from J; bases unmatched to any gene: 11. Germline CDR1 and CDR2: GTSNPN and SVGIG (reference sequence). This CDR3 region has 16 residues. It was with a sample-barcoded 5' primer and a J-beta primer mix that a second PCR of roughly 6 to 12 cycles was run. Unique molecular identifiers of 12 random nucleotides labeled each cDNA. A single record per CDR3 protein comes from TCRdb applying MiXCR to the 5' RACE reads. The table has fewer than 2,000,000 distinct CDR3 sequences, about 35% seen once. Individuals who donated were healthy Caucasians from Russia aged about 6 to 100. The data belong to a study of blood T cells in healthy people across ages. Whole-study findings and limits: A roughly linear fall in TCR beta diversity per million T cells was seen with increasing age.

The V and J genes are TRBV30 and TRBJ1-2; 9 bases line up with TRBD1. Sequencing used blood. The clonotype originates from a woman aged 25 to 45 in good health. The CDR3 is CAWSGTGDAFLYGYTF. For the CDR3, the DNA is TGTGCCTGGAGTGGGACAGGGGACGCATTCCTTTATGGCTACACCTTC.